The 29 T cell receptor beta chains reported below all come from one sample, sequenced in a study of TIL therapy for anti-PD-1-resistant metastatic lung cancer (dated by TCRdb to 2020 to 2023). TCR beta CDR3 regions were amplified from genomic DNA by bias-controlled multiplex PCR with the immunoSEQ v3 hsTCRB kit. TCRdb's version of the immuneACCESS table is confined to in-frame rearrangements and falls short of the full clone set. An unresolved V gene accounts for under half of the shortfall where checked; the remainder is of unknown origin. This sample is represented by tens of thousands of clones; around 87% of them were singletons. Just over 2.5% of the sample is in the top ten clones. The sample's time point label, decoded: pre-treatment sample, taken before nivolumab and TIL therapy. This specimen consisted of blood, obtained at baseline. The source of these receptors is a person aged 25-85 years with non-small cell lung cancer.

CDR3 DNA: TGTGCCAGCAGCTCCACGGGTGATCGCAATCAGCCCCAGCATTTT. Amino acids: CASSSTGDRNQPQHF. The chain employs TRBV9 and TRBJ1-5; no reliable D call. V lost 4 bases, J lost 2 bases, and 13 bases lay in between. The CDR3 contains 15 residues. CDR1 is SGDLS, CDR2 YYNGEE, per germline.

The chain combines TRBV9 with TRBJ2-2; the match to TRBD1 covers 8 bases. Trimming cost V 4 bases and J 1 base; bases outside gene matches: 6. Per germline, CDR1 SGDLS and CDR2 YYNGEE. The CDR3 sequence is 16 residues long. DNA of the CDR3: TGTGCCAGCAGCAAACAGGGGGATAGGAACACCGGGGAGCTGTTTTTT. The encoded protein is CASSKQGDRNTGELFF.

This sequence joins TRBV27 and TRBJ2-5; 7 positions agree with TRBD2. The CDR3 runs 14 residues. CDR1 and CDR2 from the germline V gene are MNHEY and SMNVEV (reference sequence). Losses at the gene ends were 10 bases for V and 2 bases for J; bases not matched to a gene: 10. CDR3 coding DNA: TGTGCCACCCGCCCCGCCGGGGGGCAAGAGACCCAGTACTTC. Translating gives CATRPAGGQETQYF.

The V and J genes are TRBV28 and TRBJ1-2; D is undetermined. V shed 5 bases and J shed 2 bases, with 9 bases lying between them. CDR1 and CDR2 from the germline V gene are MDHEN and SYDVKM. The length of the CDR3 is 13 residues. The CDR3 loop reads CASSKVGNYGYTF. The CDR3 nucleotides read TGTGCCAGCAGTAAAGTGGGGAACTATGGCTACACCTTC.

This clone was picked up a small number of times. J is TRBJ2-7 and V is TRBV5-1; D not resolved. The CDR3 covers 12 residues. Germline V lookup: CDR1 SGHRS, CDR2 YFSETQ. V lost 5 bases and J lost 6, with 12 bases in between. The CDR3 region is CASSPDSLEQYF. The DNA of the CDR3 is TGCGCCAGCAGTCCGGATTCTCTCGAGCAGTACTTC. Full variable domain (rest looked up from reference TRBV5-1 and TRBJ2-7): KAGVTQTPRYLIKTRGQQVTLSCSPISGHRSVSWYQQTPGQGLQFLFEYFSETQRNKGNFPGRFSGRQFSNSRSEMNVSTLELGDSALYLCASSPDSLEQYFGPGTRLTVT.

The chain carries TRBV5-8 and TRBJ2-6; TRBD1 matches 11 bases. Germline CDR1 SGHTS, CDR2 YDEGEE. The CDR3 is 17 residues long. Germline trimming cut 4 bases from V and 0 bases from J; bases unmatched to any gene: 3. In DNA form, the CDR3 reads TGTGCCAGCAGCATCGGGACAGGGGGCTCTGGGGCCAACGTCCTGACTTTC. Protein sequence: CASSIGTGGSGANVLTF.

V and J are TRBV27 and TRBJ2-7; TRBD2 aligns across 13 bases. This CDR3 region has 16 residues. Trimming cost V 5 bases and J 6 bases; bases outside gene matches: 10. CDR1 and CDR2 (germline): MNHEY, SMNVEV (reference sequence). The CDR3 nucleotides read TGTGCCAGCAGTCTCCGTCCGGGACTAGCGGGGTTCGAGCAGTACTTC. As protein: CASSLRPGLAGFEQYF.

This clone was seen just once. The chain uses TRBV11-2 and TRBJ1-2; D call uncertain. The CDR3 sequence is 12 residues long. Germline CDR1 SGHAT, CDR2 FQNNGV. V lost 0 bases and J lost 7, with 6 bases in between. As DNA, the CDR3 is TGTGCCAGCAGCTTAGATGGGGTTGGCTACACCTTC. Residues: CASSLDGVGYTF.

This clone was found once. The chain links TRBV30 to TRBJ2-7; D is perhaps TRBD1 or TRBD2 (5 bases each). Per the germline V gene, CDR1 is GTSNPN and CDR2 is SVGIG (reference sequence). The germline V and J ends were trimmed by 5 bases and 2 bases, with 13 bases remaining between them. The CDR3 spans 13 residues. CDR3 sequence: CAWGTGVPYEQYF. The CDR3 region has the DNA TGTGCCTGGGGGACCGGGGTCCCCTACGAGCAGTACTTC. The variable domain in full, completed from reference TRBV30 and TRBJ2-7, reads SQTIHQWPATLVQPVGSPLSLECTVEGTSNPNLYWYRQAAGRGLQLLFYSVGIGQISSEVPQNLSASRPQDRQFILSSKKLLLSDSGFYLCAWGTGVPYEQYFGPGTRLTVT.

V usage is TRBV19 and J usage is TRBJ1-6; D is uncertain. V was trimmed by 5 bases and J by 7 bases, leaving 12 bases between them. CDR3 length equals 14 residues. CDR1 and CDR2 (germline): LNHDA, SQIVND (reference sequence). CDR3 protein: CASSADWTNSPLHF. The CDR3, as DNA: TGTGCCAGTAGTGCGGACTGGACGAATTCACCCCTCCACTTT.

The chain joins TRBV29-1 to TRBJ2-7; D remains ambiguous. Between the trimmed V and J ends, which lost 4 bases and 2 bases, there was a span of 6 bases. Germline-derived CDR1 and CDR2 are SQVTM and ANQGSEA. The CDR3 has 11 amino acids. CDR3: CSVGATYEQYF. The CDR3 DNA sequence: TGCAGCGTTGGGGCAACCTACGAGCAGTACTTC.

This clone was detected only a few times. The gene calls are TRBV5-5 and TRBJ1-6; D may be TRBD1 (5 bases). Trimming removed 0 bases at V and 7 bases at J, with 11 bases between. The CDR3 totals 15 residues. Per the germline V gene, CDR1 is SGHKS and CDR2 is YYEKEE (reference sequence). CDR3 protein: CASSLEEGINSPLHF. In DNA form, the CDR3 reads TGTGCCAGCAGCTTGGAGGAGGGGATAAATTCACCCCTCCACTTT.

The chain couples TRBV5-1 to TRBJ2-3, with D tentatively TRBD2 (5 bases). The CDR3 is 13 amino acids. CDR1 and CDR2 from the germline V gene are SGHRS and YFSETQ. Trimming removed 2 bases from V and 6 bases from J, with 10 bases in between. The CDR3 coding sequence is TGCGCCAGCAGCTTAGCGGCTGTCGATACGCAGTATTTT. Translated, it gives CASSLAAVDTQYF.

The chain couples TRBV7-3 to TRBJ2-3; D is possibly TRBD1 (5 bases). Germline V gene lookup returns CDR1 SGHTA and CDR2 FQGTGA. V shed 3 bases and J shed 4 bases, with 8 bases lying between them. CDR3 size: 13 residues. The CDR3 DNA reads as TGTGCCAGCAGCTTGGGGCCAGCAGATACGCAGTATTTT. Translation gives CASSLGPADTQYF.

The DNA for the CDR3 is TGTGCCAGCAGTTCGGGCGCAACGGGATACACTGAAGCTTTCTTT. This gives the protein CASSSGATGYTEAFF. The rearrangement joins TRBV28 to TRBJ1-1; no reliable D call. Trimming removed 4 bases at V and 3 bases at J, with 15 bases between. CDR1 MDHEN and CDR2 SYDVKM come from the germline V gene. This CDR3 contains 15 residues. Full variable domain (remainder filled in from reference TRBV28 and TRBJ1-1): DVKVTQSSRYLVKRTGEKVFLECVQDMDHENMFWYRQDPGLGLRLIYFSYDVKMKEKGDIPEGYSVSREKKERFSLILESASTNQTSMYLCASSSGATGYTEAFFGQGTRLTVV.

Only one count was recorded for this clone. This chain uses TRBV11-3 with TRBJ2-3; D remains ambiguous. This CDR3 has 16 amino acids. Per germline, CDR1 SGHNT and CDR2 YENEEA. V dropped 1 base and J dropped 2 bases, with 13 bases sitting between them. In nucleotides, the CDR3 is TGTGCCAGCAGCTTAGCAGTCCGAAGCGTCACAGATACGCAGTATTTT. This sequence encodes CASSLAVRSVTDTQYF.

V gene TRBV2 combines with J gene TRBJ2-1; 7 bases line up with TRBD2. The V gene's germline CDR1 is SNHLY and CDR2 FYNNEI. The V segment lost 7 bases and the J segment 8 bases; nucleotides outside the gene matches: 8. There are 13 residues in the CDR3. The CDR3 region is CASTGEGPDEQFF. The CDR3 DNA is TGTGCCAGCACGGGGGAGGGCCCAGATGAGCAGTTCTTC.

The chain has TRBV25-1 and TRBJ2-2, with 8 bases aligning to TRBD2. Looked up from germline, CDR1 is MGHDK and CDR2 is SYGVNS. Losses at the gene ends were 3 bases for V and 5 bases for J; bases not matched to a gene: 8. This CDR3 has 16 amino acids. The CDR3 reads CASSDRGGGRTGELFF. Written as DNA, the CDR3 is TGTGCCAGCAGTGATCGGGGGGGTGGTAGAACCGGGGAGCTGTTTTTT.

The genes are TRBV5-1 and TRBJ2-7; the D gene is possibly TRBD1 (7 bases). V lost 4 bases and J lost 1, with 15 bases in between. The CDR3 totals 15 residues. Germline-derived CDR1 and CDR2 are SGHRS and YFSETQ. The CDR3 DNA reads as TGCGCCAGCAGCGGACTGACAGGGACTTCCTACGAGCAGTACTTC. Translation: CASSGLTGTSYEQYF.

This sequence joins TRBV6-2 or TRBV6-3 and TRBJ1-2; D is undetermined. Germline values: CDR1 MNHEY, CDR2 SVGEGT. This CDR3 is built from 13 residues. V was pared by 4 bases and J by 5 bases, with 11 bases between. CDR3 coding DNA: TGTGCCAGCAGTTTCACCCCCCTTTATGGCTACACCTTC. It translates to CASSFTPLYGYTF.

This clone has only one observation. This chain uses TRBV18 with TRBJ2-1, with D tentatively TRBD1 (6 bases). Germline CDR1 and CDR2: KGHSH and LQKENI. V was cut by 1 base and J by 5 bases, with 6 bases left in between. The CDR3 has 13 amino acids. CDR3 in amino acids: CASSPRTDNEQFF. The CDR3 DNA reads as TGTGCCAGCTCACCACGGACAGACAATGAGCAGTTCTTC.

The J gene is TRBJ2-7, the V gene TRBV10-3, with D perhaps matching TRBD2 (6 bases). CDR3 length: 15 amino acids. Trimming pared 1 base from V and 6 bases from J, leaving 16 bases between. Germline lookup yields CDR1 ENHRY and CDR2 SYGVKD. CDR3 sequence: CAISELVRRDGEQYF. The CDR3 DNA follows: TGTGCCATCAGTGAGTTAGTAAGGAGGGACGGCGAGCAGTACTTC.

This rearrangement joins TRBV4-1 to TRBJ2-1, with TRBD1 as a possible D gene (5 bases). V lost 4 bases and J 7 bases, leaving 17 bases between the germline ends. This CDR3 has 15 amino acids. Germline CDR1 and CDR2: MGHRA and YSYEKL. Here the CDR3 DNA reads TGCGCCAGCAGCCCTTCGGCAGGGCCCTGGAATGAGCAGTTCTTC. Amino acids: CASSPSAGPWNEQFF.

A remark on this clone: One end of the junction fails to match germline, which may point to a read error. The J gene is TRBJ1-5, the V gene TRBV18; 7 positions match TRBD1. The CDR3 totals 16 residues. Germline CDR1 reads KGHSH; CDR2 reads LQKENI. CDR3 sequence reads: CASSQTGSYSNQSQHF. The CDR3 bases are TGTGCCAGCTCACAGACAGGGTCATATAGCAATCAGTCCCAGCATTTT.

The chain joins TRBV11-2 to TRBJ2-4, with unresolved D. The CDR3 consists of 12 residues. Trimming removed 5 bases at V and 14 bases at J, with 16 bases between. Germline values: CDR1 SGHAT, CDR2 FQNNGV. Written as DNA, the CDR3 is TGTGCCAGCAGCCCACAGTGGCCTCGCAAGTACTTC. It translates to CASSPQWPRKYF.

The V and J genes are TRBV6-4 and TRBJ2-6; 9 bases are shared with TRBD1. The junction had 2 bases not matched to a gene; V was cut back by 2 bases and J by 3 bases. The CDR3 is 16 amino acids. Germline CDR1 is MRHNA and CDR2 is SNTAGT. The CDR3 region is CASSDTGGVGANVLTF. In nucleotides, the CDR3 is TGTGCCAGCAGTGACACAGGGGGCGTTGGGGCCAACGTCCTGACTTTC.

V gene TRBV7-8 combines with J gene TRBJ2-1; 11 nucleotides align to TRBD2. J gave up 8 bases and V 1 base, and 7 bases lay outside the gene matches. There are 16 residues in the CDR3. Germline assignment: CDR1 SGHVS and CDR2 FQNEAQ. The CDR3 protein is CASSLVAGGPVDEQFF. The DNA for the CDR3 is TGTGCCAGCAGCTTAGTAGCGGGGGGGCCGGTGGATGAGCAGTTCTTC.

The chain has TRBV5-8 and TRBJ2-2, with D perhaps TRBD1 (6 bases). The CDR3 is 15 residues long. The V and J ends lost 7 bases and 1 base respectively, with 14 bases between them. Germline V gives CDR1 SGHTS, CDR2 YDEGEE. The CDR3 loop is CASLNREQNTGELFF. CDR3 DNA sequence: TGTGCCAGCTTGAACAGGGAGCAGAACACCGGGGAGCTGTTTTTT.

The chain recombines TRBV24-1 with TRBJ1-1; D possibly corresponds to TRBD1 (5 bases). The CDR3 length is 17 residues. CDR1 and CDR2 from the germline V gene are KGHDR and SFDVKD. V was cut by 0 bases and J by 4 bases, with 17 bases left in between. In nucleotides, the CDR3 is TGTGCCACCAGTGATTTGCACCCAGATCTGGGGCCCACTGAAGCTTTCTTT. It codes for CATSDLHPDLGPTEAFF.